This is a list of T cell receptor beta chains from one sample in a study of blood T cell repertoires in COVID-19. Using immunoSEQ multiplex PCR, the repertoire was profiled, and TCRdb retains in-frame clones only, with some absent. Seen here are a few hundred thousand clones, more than 75% observed once, and the top ten hold 10%. Sequenced input: PBMCs or T cells enriched from blood (not recorded which). The receptors were gathered from a woman under 30 who had recovered from COVID-19. The conserved cysteine and the conserved F or W are not part of the CDR3 here. The D gene is left open where the match is weak. The listing skips clone size in some rows; elsewhere it reads once, few, many or a size class.

clone size	J gene	D gene	V gene	CDR3 protein
NA	TRBJ1-1	NA	TRBV19	ASSAGSRTGDTEAF
NA	TRBJ2-1	NA	TRBV3-1/TRBV3-2	ASSQGVRADEQF
once	TRBJ1-2	TRBD1	TRBV4-1	ASSQGSTGGNYGYT
NA	TRBJ1-4	NA	TRBV24-1	ATSDGGSFPEEKLF
NA	TRBJ2-2	TRBD1	TRBV18	ASSPTGLNTGELF
once	TRBJ1-6	NA	TRBV28	ASSRPSAGTLH
NA	TRBJ2-7	NA	TRBV5-6	ASSLETEAYEQY
NA	TRBJ2-2	NA	TRBV5-4	ASSWRGREGNTGELF
NA	TRBJ1-4	TRBD1	TRBV9	ASSARTGEIGEKLF
NA	TRBJ2-2	TRBD2	TRBV7-3	ASSLWTSGVAGTGELF
NA	TRBJ1-4	NA	TRBV29-1	SGTGPTNEKLF
NA	TRBJ1-2	NA	TRBV10-2	ASSEPVGGSYGYT
NA	TRBJ2-3	TRBD2	TRBV11-2	ASSLGAGGPTDTQY
NA	TRBJ2-2	NA	TRBV7-7	ASSVRVDTGELF
NA	TRBJ1-4	NA	TRBV28	ASSLREKLF